This T cell receptor (beta chain) is from a study of identical twins. Study-wide results and limits: A lower insertion count was a feature of abundant cord blood beta clonotypes, with no such feature in memory repertoires. Excess twin sharing in beta out-of-frame sequences was weaker.

Each cDNA held unique molecular identifiers, and template switching gave it a universal primer site. TCRdb used MiXCR to reprocess the 5' RACE reads, holding one entry per CDR3 protein. The data contain some 270,000 distinct CDR3 sequences, approximately 8.3% of them singletons. This clonotype was seen more than once but under ten times. The antigen is undetermined. V gave up 0 bases and J gave up 1 base, with 9 bases separating them. CDR1 and CDR2 (germline): SEHNR, FQNEAQ (reference sequence). The CDR3 contains 15 residues. This sample was shared with a second study, whose subject was yellow fever vaccine responses in identical twins.

Sequenced: CD8+ T cells sorted from blood. The source of this sequence is a woman under 30 in good health. The gene calls are TRBV7-9 and TRBJ1-1; D is ambiguous. The DNA of the CDR3 is TGTGCCAGCAGCTTAGCATCAGTTTCGAACACTGAAGCTTTCTTT. It is translated as CASSLASVSNTEAFF.